These T cell receptor beta chains were read from a single sample in a study of OX40 agonist ivuxolimab in advanced cancers. This table comes from immunoSEQ multiplex PCR, and its TCRdb copy is limited to in-frame clones, with some not included. The sample records approximately 70,000 clones, around 86% being singletons. The sample in question was CD4+ or CD8+ T cells sorted from blood, obtained in a trial of the OX40 agonist ivuxolimab. Receptors originate from an adult with an advanced solid tumor such as melanoma, head and neck, liver or kidney cancer. CDR3s include the opening cysteine and the closing phenylalanine or tryptophan. The D gene is left open where the match is weak. Rows may omit the clone size; those that give it use once, few, many or a size class.

TRBD1	few	TRBV2	TRBJ1-6	TGTGCCAGCAGACAGAGCCGGGACAGGGTTCGATCACCCCTCCACTTT	CASRQSRDRVRSPLHF
-	-	TRBV7-8	TRBJ1-1	TGTGCCAGCAGCCCGGAACCCCTCTGGGGAACTGAAGCTTTCTTT	CASSPEPLWGTEAFF
TRBD1	-	TRBV5-5	TRBJ2-5	TGTGCCAGCAGTTTACAGGGGGCAGAGACCCAGTACTTC	CASSLQGAETQYF
TRBD2	once	TRBV19	TRBJ2-1	TGTGCCGTTACTAGCGGAACTACTACCTACAATGAGCAGTTCTTC	CAVTSGTTTYNEQFF
-	-	TRBV7-9	TRBJ1-2	TGTGCCAGCAGCTTAGCAGGGTATTATGGCTACACCTTC	CASSLAGYYGYTF
-	-	TRBV5-1	TRBJ2-7	TGCGCCAGCAGCTTGGGGACTTCTCGCGAGCAGTACTTC	CASSLGTSREQYF
TRBD1	-	TRBV6-5	TRBJ1-5	TGTGCCAGCAGTTACTCGACAGGGAAGGGTCAGCCCCAGCATTTT	CASSYSTGKGQPQHF
-	-	TRBV19	TRBJ1-1	TGTGCCAGTAGTATTGTTTCGCGGTCTGCCACTGAAGCTTTCTTT	CASSIVSRSATEAFF
-	-	TRBV18	TRBJ2-5	TGTGCCAGCTCACCAAGGGGGCTAGCGGCTCAAGAGACCCAGTACTTC	CASSPRGLAAQETQYF
TRBD1	-	TRBV19	TRBJ2-7	TGTGCCAGTAATACAGGGGGAGAAGGGGAGCAGTACTTC	CASNTGGEGEQYF
-	-	TRBV29-1	TRBJ2-1	TGCAGCGTTGAACCTTGGGCAGGGGCAAATGAGCAGTTCTTC	CSVEPWAGANEQFF
-	-	TRBV10-3	TRBJ1-1	TGTGCCATCAGTGAGTGGCAGGGAGGGGTGAACACTGAAGCTTTCTTT	CAISEWQGGVNTEAFF
TRBD1	-	TRBV5-3	TRBJ1-2	TGTGCCAGAAGCTTGGTGGGGGACAGGGAATCTAACTATGGCTACACCTTC	CARSLVGDRESNYGYTF
TRBD2	once	TRBV27	TRBJ2-1	TGTGCCAGCAGTCCGACTAGCGGATGGCCTTGGAGGGGGTTCTTC	CASSPTSGWPWRGFF
TRBD1	-	TRBV7-6	TRBJ2-1	TGTGCCAGCAGCTCAAATCCGGGACAGGGAGTGGATGAGCAGTTCTTC	CASSSNPGQGVDEQFF
TRBD2	-	TRBV10-3	TRBJ2-7	TGTGCCATCAATGCGGGGGGGTCAAACTCCTACGAGCAGTACTTC	CAINAGGSNSYEQYF
-	-	TRBV5-4	TRBJ2-5	TGTGCCAGCAGCCGACTGGGGCAGGGGTACGGGACCCAGTACTTC	CASSRLGQGYGTQYF
-	once	TRBV30	TRBJ2-7	TGTGCCTGGAGTCCAGGGACCCACGAGCAGTACTTC	CAWSPGTHEQYF
-	-	TRBV7-2	TRBJ1-5	TGTGCCAGCAGCTTATTCGGCGTTCAGCCCCAGCATTTT	CASSLFGVQPQHF
-	-	TRBV6-6	TRBJ2-7	TGTGCCAGCAGCCCAAAACCGGGCCCGTGGGACGAGCAGTACTTC	CASSPKPGPWDEQYF
-	-	TRBV11-3	TRBJ2-5	TGTGCCAGCAGCTCACCGCCTAGTTGGGAGACCCAGTACTTC	CASSSPPSWETQYF
TRBD1	-	TRBV5-1	TRBJ2-7	TGCGCCAGCAGCTGGGACAGGGTTCAACCCTACGAGCAGTACTTC	CASSWDRVQPYEQYF
-	-	TRBV29-1	TRBJ2-2	TGCAGCGTAGGGGCAGCCAACACCGGGGAGCTGTTTTTT	CSVGAANTGELFF
TRBD1	-	TRBV7-6	TRBJ2-7	TGTGCCAGCAGCTTAAGTAGGACAGGGTCCTACGAGCAGTACTTC	CASSLSRTGSYEQYF
-	-	TRBV6-6	TRBJ1-4	TGTGCCAGCAGTTATCTAGGAACAACTAATGAAAAACTGTTTTTT	CASSYLGTTNEKLFF
-	-	TRBV20-1	TRBJ2-3	TGCAGTGCCAAGACTCCCCTCGGGCAGTATTTT	CSAKTPLGQYF
-	-	TRBV7-3	TRBJ2-3	TGTGCCAGCAGTCCGGGGGGCACAGATACGCAGTATTTT	CASSPGGTDTQYF
-	many	TRBV4-1	TRBJ2-3	TGCGCCAGCAGCCAAGATCGAAACACAGATACGCAGTATTTT	CASSQDRNTDTQYF
-	-	TRBV7-2	TRBJ2-5	TGTGCCAGCAGCCCGCGACAGTTGTACCAAGAGACCCAGTACTTC	CASSPRQLYQETQYF
-	-	TRBV5-1	TRBJ2-3	TGCGCCAGCAGCTTCCAGGGAAGCCCAGATACGCAGTATTTT	CASSFQGSPDTQYF
-	once	TRBV7-8	TRBJ1-5	TGTGCCAGCAGCCAACCGGGCCCCGCAAATCAGCCCCAGCATTTT	CASSQPGPANQPQHF